A selection of T cell receptor beta chains follows, all from one sample in a study of spatial heterogeneity in lung cancer. TCRdb used MiXCR to reprocess the 5' RACE reads, holding one entry per CDR3 protein. This sample has about 38,000 distinct CDR3 sequences; 6% to 8% occur once, and the top ten carry 25% to 35%. Here the sequenced sample was PBMCs, taken at surgery. These receptor sequences come from a male donor with early-stage non-small cell lung cancer. Each CDR3 is given with its conserved first and last residue. Fields, in order: D gene, clone size, V gene, J gene, CDR3 protein, CDR3 DNA. A D gene is named only where the DNA matches it firmly. Clone size is stated in some rows and not others, as once, few, many or a class when expanded.

-	-	TRBV18	TRBJ1-1	CASSPGVGRANTEAFF	TGTGCCAGCTCACCAGGGGTGGGCAGGGCTAACACTGAAGCTTTCTTT
-	few	TRBV28	TRBJ1-1	CASSPGWGPDTEAFF	TGTGCCAGCAGTCCGGGGTGGGGACCTGACACTGAAGCTTTCTTT
-	many	TRBV7-6	TRBJ1-2	CASSLDQGPYGYTF	TGTGCCAGCAGCTTAGATCAGGGTCCCTATGGCTACACCTTC
TRBD1	few	TRBV20-1	TRBJ2-5	CSARTSGQGAIKTQYF	TGCAGTGCTAGGACATCGGGGCAGGGGGCGATTAAGACCCAGTACTTC
-	many	TRBV4-3	TRBJ1-6	CASSQEEGTGGSPLHF	TGCGCCAGCAGCCAAGAGGAGGGAACGGGCGGTTCACCCCTCCACTTT
TRBD2	many	TRBV20-1	TRBJ2-3	CSARILLAGVGDTQYF	TGCAGTGCTAGGATACTTCTAGCGGGAGTAGGAGATACGCAGTATTTT
TRBD2	many	TRBV11-1	TRBJ2-1	CASAIAGAYNEQFF	TGTGCCAGCGCAATAGCGGGGGCATACAATGAGCAGTTCTTC
TRBD1	-	TRBV6-2/TRBV6-3	TRBJ1-5	CASSTERGRGIMGPQHF	TGTGCCAGCAGCACTGAAAGGGGGCGAGGGATTATGGGGCCCCAGCATTTT
-	many	TRBV30	TRBJ1-4	CAWSAEKLFF	TGTGCCTGGAGTGCTGAAAAACTGTTTTTT
TRBD2	-	TRBV5-1	TRBJ2-1	CASSLVAGGPNEQFF	TGCGCCAGCAGCTTGGTAGCGGGGGGGCCCAATGAGCAGTTCTTC
-	many	TRBV7-2	TRBJ1-1	CASTLQGSTEAFF	TGTGCCAGCACCTTACAGGGTTCCACTGAAGCTTTCTTT
TRBD1	many	TRBV3-1	TRBJ1-2	CASSQGSGTGLYGYTF	TGTGCCAGCAGCCAAGGTTCCGGGACAGGGCTCTATGGCTACACCTTC
-	few	TRBV4-3	TRBJ2-1	CASSQVQRDLPAREQFF	TGCGCCAGCAGCCAAGTACAGCGTGACCTCCCGGCACGGGAGCAGTTCTTC